One and the same sample provided the 20 T cell receptor beta chains below, sequenced in a study of blood T cell repertoires in COVID-19 (dated by TCRdb to 2020 to 2021). Receptor libraries were prepared by the immunoSEQ multiplex PCR assay. Drawn from immuneACCESS, this table holds only the in-frame rearrangements with V and J called that TCRdb kept. Clones are partly lost; checked studies trace under half to an unresolved V gene and leave the rest unexplained. The sample table contains around 400,000 clones; only one count was recorded for around 87% of them. The ten largest account for 2.3% of the sample. The specimen sequenced was peripheral blood. The origin of the receptors is a woman aged 60-70 years with COVID-19, enrolled during active disease.

V is TRBV9 and J is TRBJ1-4; the match to TRBD1 covers 8 bases. Germline loops: CDR1 SGDLS, CDR2 YYNGEE. The CDR3 length is 15 residues. Losses at the gene ends were 3 bases for V and 8 bases for J; bases not matched to a gene: 9. CDR3 DNA sequence: TGTGCCAGCAGCGCTTCAGGACAGGGTTGGGAAAAACTGTTTTTT. This codes for CASSASGQGWEKLFF. Full variable domain (outside the CDR3, taken from reference TRBV9 and TRBJ1-4): DSGVTQTPKHLITATGQRVTLRCSPRSGDLSVYWYQQSLDQGLQFLIQYYNGEERAKGNILERFSAQQFPDLHSELNLSSLELGDSALYFCASSASGQGWEKLFFGSGTQLSVL.

The CDR3 loop reads CSAIEGQGGYTF. The CDR3 DNA reads TGCAGTGCTATTGAGGGACAGGGTGGCTACACCTTC. This chain connects TRBV20-1 to TRBJ1-2; 9 bases are a match to TRBD1. The CDR3 loop spans 12 amino acids. J gave up 7 bases and V 4 bases, and 4 bases lay outside the gene matches. Germline lookup yields CDR1 DFQATT and CDR2 SNEGSKA (reference sequence).

The rearrangement joins TRBV3-1 (or the pseudogene TRBV3-2) to TRBJ2-1; 10 nucleotides match TRBD2. The CDR3 spans 18 residues. Germline trimming cut 0 bases from V and 10 bases from J; bases unmatched to any gene: 15. Looked up from germline, CDR1 is LGHDT and CDR2 is YNNKEL (reference sequence). CDR3 DNA: TGTGCCAGCAGCCAAGAATCATCTAGCGGGGGAGCCTATAGAGAGCAGTTCTTC. Amino acids: CASSQESSSGGAYREQFF.

The rearrangement links TRBV15 to TRBJ1-1; 7 positions match TRBD1. The germline V gene encodes CDR1 LNHNV and CDR2 YYDKDF (reference sequence). V lost 1 base and J lost 1; bases outside the gene matches: 0. The CDR3 spans 14 residues. CDR3: CATSRGDRNTEAFF. In DNA form, the CDR3 reads TGTGCCACCAGCAGAGGGGACAGGAACACTGAAGCTTTCTTT.

The J gene is TRBJ1-5, the V gene TRBV28; the match to TRBD1 covers 9 bases. Germline V lookup: CDR1 MDHEN, CDR2 SYDVKM. J gave up 5 bases and V 5 bases, and 13 bases lay outside the gene matches. This CDR3 has 17 amino acids. The CDR3 sequence is CASSPPGQGLVYQPQHF. The CDR3 nucleotides read TGTGCCAGCAGTCCCCCTGGACAGGGGTTAGTTTATCAGCCCCAGCATTTT. The full variable domain, in which reference TRBV28 and TRBJ1-5 provide the parts outside the CDR3, is DVKVTQSSRYLVKRTGEKVFLECVQDMDHENMFWYRQDPGLGLRLIYFSYDVKMKEKGDIPEGYSVSREKKERFSLILESASTNQTSMYLCASSPPGQGLVYQPQHFGDGTRLSIL.

V and J are TRBV5-1 and TRBJ2-1; a possible D gene is TRBD1 (6 bases). V gave up 5 bases and J gave up 4 bases, with 13 bases separating them. This CDR3 has 14 residues. Germline CDR1 is SGHRS and CDR2 is YFSETQ. DNA of the CDR3: TGCGCCAGCAGGAGGGGGTTTAATTACAATGAGCAGTTCTTC. It is translated as CASRRGFNYNEQFF. The whole variable domain, filled in from reference TRBV5-1 and TRBJ2-1, reads KAGVTQTPRYLIKTRGQQVTLSCSPISGHRSVSWYQQTPGQGLQFLFEYFSETQRNKGNFPGRFSGRQFSNSRSEMNVSTLELGDSALYLCASRRGFNYNEQFFGPGTRLTVL.

This chain connects TRBV5-1 to TRBJ2-3, with D hard to call. The germline V gene encodes CDR1 SGHRS and CDR2 YFSETQ. Trimming pared 4 bases from V and 0 bases from J, leaving 9 bases between. The CDR3 extends over 14 amino acids. The DNA for the CDR3 is TGCGCCAGCAGCCCAAGAGTTAGCACAGATACGCAGTATTTT. Its protein is CASSPRVSTDTQYF.

This chain joins TRBV5-7 and TRBJ2-7; D might be TRBD1 (5 bases). TRBV5-7 is annotated as an ORF whose role is uncertain. V was shortened by 4 bases and J by 2 bases, with 16 bases between the two germline ends. The CDR3 has 15 amino acids. CDR3 sequence (DNA): TGTGCCAGCAGCGTCCGCAGACAGAGGACCTACGAGCAGTACTTC. Its translation: CASSVRRQRTYEQYF.

J is TRBJ1-1 and V is TRBV19; D call uncertain. Germline V gives CDR1 LNHDA, CDR2 SQIVND (reference sequence). This CDR3 region has 12 residues. The V gene lost 7 bases and the J gene lost 1 base, with 7 bases spanning the gap. CDR3 protein: CASTLGNTEAFF. As DNA, the CDR3 is TGTGCCAGTACCCTCGGGAACACTGAAGCTTTCTTT.

The chain has TRBV7-2 and TRBJ2-7; 8 bases are a match to TRBD2. This CDR3 comprises 15 residues. The V segment lost 3 bases and the J segment 1 base; nucleotides outside the gene matches: 5. Germline V gives CDR1 SGHTA, CDR2 FQGNSA. This chain's CDR3 is CASSFRGGGSYEQYF. The CDR3 region has the DNA TGTGCCAGCAGCTTCCGGGGGGGCGGATCCTACGAGCAGTACTTC.

This clone was detected only once. V and J are TRBV29-1 and TRBJ2-5; D call uncertain. Germline CDR1 and CDR2: SQVTM and ANQGSEA. The CDR3 covers 12 residues. V was trimmed by 3 bases and J by 5 bases, leaving 10 bases between them. CDR3 protein: CSVEGSSETQYF. Here the CDR3 DNA reads TGCAGCGTTGAGGGCAGCTCGGAGACCCAGTACTTC.

This clone appeared many times. The rearrangement joins TRBV10-1 to TRBJ1-2, with TRBD1 identical over 8 bases. After removal of 5 bases from V and 8 bases from J, the junction contained 7 bases not matched to a gene. Germline V gene sequence: CDR1 WNHNN, CDR2 SYGVQD (reference sequence). This CDR3 comprises 13 residues. CDR3 region: CASSSDRDGGYTF. As DNA, the CDR3 is TGCGCCAGCAGTTCGGACAGGGATGGGGGCTACACCTTC.

This sequence joins TRBV14 and TRBJ2-4, with D perhaps TRBD2 (6 bases). The CDR3 is 18 residues long. V was cut by 3 bases and J by 0 bases, with 18 bases left in between. Germline CDR1 is SGHDN and CDR2 is FVKESK. CDR3 nucleotides: TGTGCCAGCAGCCACCAAACCCGGGACTCGGCAGCCAAAAACATTCAGTACTTC. This encodes CASSHQTRDSAAKNIQYF.

This sequence joins TRBV7-2 and TRBJ2-7, with D perhaps TRBD2 (7 bases). The CDR3 length is 15 residues. The germline CDR1 and CDR2 sequences are SGHTA and FQGNSA. Trimming stripped 4 bases from V and 2 bases from J, with 15 bases between. CDR3 sequence (DNA): TGTGCCAGCAGCTCTAAGGGCGGGGGCGCCTACGAGCAGTACTTC. Its protein product is CASSSKGGGAYEQYF.

V usage is TRBV5-5 and J usage is TRBJ1-2, with TRBD1 identical over 9 bases. This CDR3 has 13 amino acids. Germline V gene data show CDR1 as SGHKS and CDR2 as YYEKEE (reference sequence). Unmatched junction bases numbered 2, after V lost 2 bases and J lost 6 bases. CDR3: CASSLQGANGYTF. The CDR3 DNA sequence: TGTGCCAGCAGCTTACAGGGGGCGAATGGCTACACCTTC.

V gene TRBV14 combines with J gene TRBJ1-1, with D maybe TRBD1 (6 bases). Trimming pared 6 bases from V and 4 bases from J, leaving 12 bases between. Germline V CDR1 and CDR2: SGHDN, FVKESK. The CDR3 length is 13 residues. The CDR3 DNA follows: TGTGCCAGCAGTTCGGACAGCCGCACTGAAGCTTTCTTT. Its protein is CASSSDSRTEAFF.

The rearrangement joins TRBV19 to TRBJ1-1, with 9 bases fitting TRBD1. CDR1 and CDR2 from the germline V gene are LNHDA and SQIVND (reference sequence). V shed 1 base and J 1 base; nucleotides not matched to a gene: 1. The CDR3 totals 15 residues. The CDR3: CASSIGDRANTEAFF. The DNA for the CDR3 is TGTGCCAGTAGTATAGGGGACAGGGCGAACACTGAAGCTTTCTTT. Based on the CDR3 plus reference TRBV19 and TRBJ1-1, the full variable domain is DGGITQSPKYLFRKEGQNVTLSCEQNLNHDAMYWYRQDPGQGLRLIYYSQIVNDFQKGDIAEGYSVSREKKESFPLTVTSAQKNPTAFYLCASSIGDRANTEAFFGQGTRLTVV.

The V and J genes are TRBV2 and TRBJ1-1; weak D call: TRBD1 (6 bases). The V gene's germline CDR1 is SNHLY and CDR2 FYNNEI. This CDR3 spans 18 amino acids. V was clipped by 5 bases and J by 5 bases, with 27 bases between them. The CDR3 loop is CASSFRQQGRSTGTEAFF. The DNA for the CDR3 is TGTGCCAGCAGTTTTCGTCAACAGGGCAGGTCCACCGGTACTGAAGCTTTCTTT.

The rearrangement uses TRBV7-3 and TRBJ2-3; D possibly corresponds to TRBD1 (6 bases). The germline V gene encodes CDR1 SGHTA and CDR2 FQGTGA. Trimming shortened V by 5 bases and J by 4 bases, and 10 bases separated the two germline ends. The CDR3 has 13 residues. The CDR3 spells CASSLDRSDTQYF. The CDR3 bases are TGTGCCAGCAGCCTCGACAGGTCAGATACGCAGTATTTT.

In this sample, this clone turned up once. V and J are TRBV9 and TRBJ1-2; possible D gene TRBD1, 6 bases. V was trimmed by 4 bases and J by 2 bases, leaving 9 bases between them. The CDR3 totals 13 residues. Per the germline V gene, CDR1 is SGDLS and CDR2 is YYNGEE. The CDR3: CASSSQGNYGYTF. CDR3 DNA sequence: TGTGCCAGCAGCTCACAGGGAAACTATGGCTACACCTTC.